This T cell receptor (beta chain) came from a study of CD8 T cells in ankylosing spondylitis. General study findings and limits: Matched ankylosing spondylitis synovial fluid reportedly showed significant enrichment of disease-linked clones.

V lost 4 bases to trimming and J lost 0 bases, with 10 bases between them. The CDR3 sequence is 15 residues long. Germline lookup yields CDR1 LNHDA and CDR2 SQIVND (reference sequence). This clonotype showed up just a few times. Its antigen is currently unknown. For TCR beta, libraries came from quantitative 5'-RACE with molecular barcodes. Each CDR3 protein is one row after TCRdb ran MiXCR on the 5' RACE reads. The sample lists 250,000 to 350,000 distinct CDR3 sequences; roughly 20% were seen once. V usage is TRBV19 and J usage is TRBJ1-5; D may be TRBD1 (5 bases). This sequence originates from a male donor with ankylosing spondylitis or in good health (not recorded which). Sequenced input: blood, either unsorted or a sorted T cell fraction (not recorded which). CDR3 DNA: TGTGCCAGTAGTAACGGGGGTTATAGCAATCAGCCCCAGCATTTT. Translation gives CASSNGGYSNQPQHF.